This paragraph covers one T cell receptor beta chain sequence. Profiled with immunoSEQ multiplex PCR; TCRdb holds only in-frame clones, not every one. The sample lists fewer than 200,000 clones, 90% to 95% occurring once. This sample is part of a study of control samples from healthy donors and cancer patients. Trimming took 5 bases from V and 4 from J, leaving 18 bases between them. The CDR3 runs to 16 residues. The germline V gene has CDR1 MNHNY and CDR2 SVGAGI (reference sequence). The chain links TRBV6-6 to TRBJ2-1; TRBD1 might be the D (7 bases). The source material was blood. This sequence originates from a man younger than 40 in good health. Written as DNA, the CDR3 is TGTGCCAGCAGTGGCCGCGGAGGGGGCGGATACAATGAGCAGTTCTTC. Its protein product is CASSGRGGGGYNEQFF.